These 27 T cell receptor beta chains were sequenced from one sample in a study of blood T cell repertoires in COVID-19. Method: immunoSEQ multiplex PCR; TCRdb's copy keeps in-frame clones and lacks some. The sample holds about 440,000 clones, around 90% seen once. Sequences were obtained from PBMCs or T cells enriched from blood (not recorded which). The source of these receptors is a man between 18 and 29 years old who had recovered from COVID-19.

This rearrangement joins TRBV4-2 to TRBJ2-1; unclear D gene. This CDR3 has 16 amino acids. Germline CDR1 and CDR2: LGHNA and YNFKEQ. With 0 bases removed from V and 0 bases from J, the gap between germline ends came to 9 bases. The CDR3 bases are TGTGCCAGCAGCCAAGATGTCTCGAGCTCCTACAATGAGCAGTTCTTC. This codes for CASSQDVSSSYNEQFF.

The rearrangement links TRBV11-3 to TRBJ1-2, with unresolved D. This CDR3 spans 18 amino acids. V lost 5 bases, J lost 0 bases, and 22 bases lay in between. Germline V gene data show CDR1 as SGHNT and CDR2 as YENEEA. Written as DNA, the CDR3 is TGTGCCAGCAGCCCCCCTCCTGCCGGGAAACATTCTAACTATGGCTACACCTTC. It specifies CASSPPPAGKHSNYGYTF.

This sequence joins TRBV11-2 and TRBJ2-7; a weak D match, TRBD1 (5 bases). The ends were cut back, 5 bases at V and 6 bases at J, with 20 bases in the middle. The CDR3 totals 15 residues. From germline, CDR1 is SGHAT and CDR2 FQNNGV. CDR3 nucleotide sequence: TGTGCCAGCAGCCCCGCAGGGAATCGGTGGGGCGAGCAGTACTTC. Encoded protein: CASSPAGNRWGEQYF. Complete variable domain (other parts from reference TRBV11-2 and TRBJ2-7): EAGVAQSPRYKIIEKRQSVAFWCNPISGHATLYWYQQILGQGPKLLIQFQNNGVVDDSQLPKDRFSAERLKGVDSTLKIQPAKLEDSAVYLCASSPAGNRWGEQYFGPGTRLTVT.

The rearrangement joins TRBV5-4 to TRBJ2-1, with 8 bases identical to TRBD2. Looked up from germline, CDR1 is SGHNT and CDR2 is YYREEE (reference sequence). The CDR3 totals 17 residues. The V segment lost 0 bases and the J segment 5 bases; nucleotides outside the gene matches: 10. The CDR3 DNA is TGTGCCAGCAGCTTGGGGGCGTGGCTAGCGGGCCACAATGAGCAGTTCTTC. Its protein is CASSLGAWLAGHNEQFF.

V and J are TRBV27 and TRBJ1-1; D is possibly TRBD1 (5 bases). The CDR3 covers 13 residues. V shed 4 bases and J shed 8 bases, with 14 bases lying between them. CDR1 and CDR2 from the germline V gene are MNHEY and SMNVEV (reference sequence). DNA for the CDR3: TGTGCCAGCAGTTCCCCCCGGACAATCGAAGCTTTCTTT. Encoded protein: CASSSPRTIEAFF.

This sequence joins TRBV10-1 and TRBJ2-1; D might be TRBD2 (7 bases). Germline assignment: CDR1 WNHNN and CDR2 SYGVQD (reference sequence). Trimming took off 3 bases at V and 4 bases at J, with 13 bases between the two ends. The CDR3 contains 15 residues. The CDR3 spells CASSDRGGRYNEQFF. In DNA form, the CDR3 reads TGCGCCAGCAGTGATCGCGGGGGCCGATACAATGAGCAGTTCTTC.

The chain links TRBV11-3 to TRBJ1-3; D is possibly TRBD1 (6 bases). From germline, CDR1 is SGHNT and CDR2 YENEEA. V was shortened by 6 bases and J by 2 bases, with 11 bases between the two germline ends. The CDR3 spans 14 residues. The CDR3 DNA reads as TGTGCCAGCAGTTCGTCAGGGGCTGGAAACACCATATATTTT. This sequence encodes CASSSSGAGNTIYF.

This chain connects TRBV4-1 to TRBJ1-5, with D possibly matching TRBD1 (6 bases). Between the trimmed V and J ends, which lost 1 base and 5 bases, there was a span of 9 bases. The CDR3 spans 14 residues. CDR1 is MGHRA, CDR2 YSYEKL, per germline. Written as DNA, the CDR3 is TGCGCCAGCAGCCAAGTAGGGGGGGATCAGCCCCAGCATTTT. Translated, it gives CASSQVGGDQPQHF.

This sequence joins TRBV3-1 (or the pseudogene TRBV3-2) and TRBJ2-1; 10 bases are shared with TRBD2. This CDR3 is 17 amino acids long. With V trimmed by 0 bases and J by 3 bases, 5 bases remained unmatched. Germline V lookup: CDR1 LGHDT, CDR2 YNNKEL (reference sequence). CDR3 coding DNA: TGTGCCAGCAGCCAAGAGTTTAGCGGGAGGATCTACAATGAGCAGTTCTTC. Amino acid sequence: CASSQEFSGRIYNEQFF.

The rearrangement links TRBV5-1 to TRBJ2-7; TRBD2 agrees at 16 bases. Per germline, CDR1 SGHRS and CDR2 YFSETQ. Trimming removed 6 bases from V and 6 bases from J; junction bases left unmatched: 12. The CDR3 runs 17 residues. CDR3 bases: TGCGCCAGCAAAGGGACTAGCGGGAGGGCCGTGTCTTTCGAGCAGTACTTC. It codes for CASKGTSGRAVSFEQYF.

The chain joins TRBV11-2 to TRBJ2-7; a weak D match, TRBD1 (6 bases). V lost 2 bases to trimming and J lost 4 bases, with 6 bases between them. Germline CDR1 SGHAT, CDR2 FQNNGV. This CDR3 comprises 12 residues. The CDR3 spells CASSLTGYEQYF. The CDR3 DNA is TGTGCCAGCAGCTTAACAGGGTACGAGCAGTACTTC.

V and J are TRBV15 and TRBJ1-2, with 7 positions matching TRBD1. Germline V CDR1 and CDR2: LNHNV, YYDKDF (reference sequence). The V gene end was trimmed by 4 bases and the J gene end by 7 bases; junction bases not matched to a gene: 9. The CDR3 totals 14 residues. The CDR3 sequence is CATSISLTGLGYTF. The CDR3 DNA follows: TGTGCCACCAGCATTTCACTGACAGGGCTTGGCTACACCTTC.

The DNA for the CDR3 is TGTGCCAGCAGCCGGAGGACAGGGGGTTTGGGCTACACCTTC. It encodes CASSRRTGGLGYTF. J is TRBJ1-2 and V is TRBV7-2; 10 bases agree with TRBD1. Looked up from germline, CDR1 is SGHTA and CDR2 is FQGNSA. CDR3 length: 14 amino acids. V shed 5 bases and J 8 bases; nucleotides not matched to a gene: 8.

The V call is TRBV2, the J call TRBJ2-2; possibly TRBD2 for D (6 bases). The ends were cut back, 7 bases at V and 5 bases at J, with 17 bases in the middle. This CDR3 contains 15 residues. Per germline, CDR1 SNHLY and CDR2 FYNNEI. The CDR3 spells CASTETGRGTGELFF. The CDR3 coding sequence is TGTGCCAGCACCGAAACCGGGAGAGGAACCGGGGAGCTGTTTTTT.

The chain carries TRBV12-5 and TRBJ2-7, with 7 bases fitting TRBD2. CDR1 and CDR2 (germline): LGHNT, FRNRAP. This CDR3 region has 16 residues. The junction had 12 bases not matched to a gene; V was cut back by 3 bases and J by 4 bases. This CDR3 reads CASGFTSGERVYEQYF. CDR3 coding DNA: TGTGCTAGTGGTTTCACCAGCGGGGAGAGAGTATACGAGCAGTACTTC.

In the case of this clone: One junction end does not reproduce the germline sequence, and a read error may be involved. This chain joins TRBV6-5 and TRBJ2-1, with D possibly TRBD2 on 6 matching bases. This CDR3 contains 13 residues. CDR1 and CDR2 (germline): MNHEY, SVGAGI. The CDR3 reads CASSYDPSGSKVF. CDR3 bases: TGTGCCAGCAGTTACGATCCTTCCGGGAGTAAGGTCTTC.

This sequence joins TRBV25-1 and TRBJ2-2; 9 bases fit TRBD1. The trim removed 8 bases at V and 2 bases at J, leaving 9 bases unmatched. This CDR3 spans 16 amino acids. The V gene's germline CDR1 is MGHDK and CDR2 SYGVNS. The CDR3 bases are TGTGCCAGCGGAACCATGGGACAGGGCAACACCGGGGAGCTGTTTTTT. Translation gives CASGTMGQGNTGELFF.

The CDR3, as DNA: TGTGCCAGCAGCCCGGATCCGGGACTAGCGTACGGGGAGACCCAGTACTTC. This codes for CASSPDPGLAYGETQYF. The rearrangement links TRBV5-4 to TRBJ2-5, with 10 bases aligning to TRBD2. The germline V gene encodes CDR1 SGHNT and CDR2 YYREEE (reference sequence). This CDR3 spans 17 amino acids. V lost 4 bases and J lost 5; bases outside the gene matches: 14.

The chain has TRBV28 and TRBJ1-2; 7 bases fit TRBD1. With V trimmed by 4 bases and J by 5 bases, 7 bases remained unmatched. The CDR3 loop spans 14 amino acids. The germline V gene has CDR1 MDHEN and CDR2 SYDVKM. CDR3: CASSSTDRVYGYTF. Written as DNA, the CDR3 is TGTGCCAGCAGTTCAACCGACAGGGTTTATGGCTACACCTTC.

This clone was observed a few times. Different DNA sequences within this sample yield the same CDR3. The V gene is TRBV5-4, the J gene TRBJ2-1; TRBD2 matches at 11 bases. Germline loops: CDR1 SGHNT, CDR2 YYREEE (reference sequence). This CDR3 comprises 16 residues. J was trimmed by 3 bases and V by 0 bases; bases with no gene match: 2. CDR3 residues: CASSLGLAGGYNEQFF. DNA of the CDR3: TGTGCCAGCAGCTTGGGGCTAGCGGGAGGCTACAATGAGCAGTTCTTC.

The chain is built from TRBV3-1 (or the pseudogene TRBV3-2) and TRBJ1-1, with D perhaps matching TRBD1 (6 bases). Germline V gene data show CDR1 as LGHDT and CDR2 as YNNKEL (reference sequence). The CDR3 extends over 13 amino acids. V lost 5 bases, J lost 5 bases, and 12 bases lay in between. CDR3 nucleotides: TGTGCCAGCAGCAAAGGGACAAGGACTGAAGCTTTCTTT. Amino acids: CASSKGTRTEAFF.

The CDR3 loop reads CASRDADSGSLHF. CDR3 coding DNA: TGTGCCAGCAGGGACGCGGACAGTGGGTCCCTCCACTTT. The chain recombines TRBV6-5 with TRBJ1-6; tentatively, D is TRBD1 (6 bases). Trimming left V 6 bases short and J 14 bases short, with 17 bases between. The CDR3 runs 13 residues. Per germline, CDR1 MNHEY and CDR2 SVGAGI.

This chain uses TRBV5-4 with TRBJ2-7; possible D gene TRBD2, 6 bases. The germline V and J ends were trimmed by 2 bases and 0 bases, with 9 bases remaining between them. Germline CDR1 reads SGHNT; CDR2 reads YYREEE (reference sequence). The CDR3 contains 14 residues. In DNA, the CDR3 is TGTGCCAGCAGCTTAGGGACTGACTCCTACGAGCAGTACTTC. Protein product: CASSLGTDSYEQYF.

The chain couples TRBV13 to TRBJ2-4, with TRBD2 identical over 14 bases. Germline CDR1 PRHDT, CDR2 FYEKMQ (reference sequence). V dropped 5 bases and J dropped 1; count of bases not matched to a gene: 4. The CDR3 has 17 residues. The CDR3 protein is CASSQGLAGVAKNIQYF. CDR3 nucleotide sequence: TGTGCCAGCAGCCAGGGACTAGCGGGAGTTGCCAAAAACATTCAGTACTTC.

This clone has a count of ten or more. The chain has TRBV10-2 and TRBJ2-7, with 7 bases lining up with TRBD2. The CDR3 is 15 amino acids. From germline, CDR1 is WSHSY and CDR2 SAAADI. V was pared by 6 bases and J by 3 bases, with 11 bases of the junction left unmatched. The CDR3 bases are TGCGCCAGCAGCCCGGGAGGAAACCGACGCTACGAGCAGTACTTC. Protein product: CASSPGGNRRYEQYF.

The rearrangement links TRBV3-1 (or the pseudogene TRBV3-2) to TRBJ1-1; perhaps TRBD1 as D (5 bases). From germline, CDR1 is LGHDT and CDR2 YNNKEL (reference sequence). Trimming removed 3 bases from V and 3 bases from J, with 14 bases in between. The CDR3 has 15 amino acids. The chain's CDR3 is CASSQGDRLDTEAFF. CDR3 coding DNA: TGTGCCAGCAGCCAGGGTGACAGACTGGACACTGAAGCTTTCTTT.

This chain joins TRBV3-1 (or the pseudogene TRBV3-2) and TRBJ2-5; the match to TRBD2 covers 7 bases. The germline V gene encodes CDR1 LGHDT and CDR2 YNNKEL (reference sequence). Germline trimming cut 3 bases from V and 7 bases from J; bases unmatched to any gene: 17. The CDR3 consists of 17 residues. CDR3 sequence: CASSHLRSSGWELTQYF. DNA for the CDR3: TGTGCCAGCAGCCACCTACGGAGTAGCGGGTGGGAGTTGACCCAGTACTTC.